Presented here are 30 T cell receptor beta chains from one specimen sequenced in a study of blood T cell repertoires in COVID-19. Using immunoSEQ multiplex PCR, the repertoire was profiled, and TCRdb retains in-frame clones only, with some absent. The profile covers under 150,000 clones, with over 65% appearing a single time and about 2.1% taken by the ten largest. Material: peripheral blood. The receptor set was obtained from a man aged 25 to 40 with acute or convalescent COVID-19.

The chain couples TRBV5-1 to TRBJ1-2, with 8 bases fitting TRBD1. The germline gives CDR1 SGHRS, CDR2 YFSETQ. V lost 4 bases and J lost 2; bases outside the gene matches: 10. The CDR3 consists of 16 residues. This CDR3 reads CASSPSQGATNYGYTF. The CDR3 DNA is TGCGCCAGCAGCCCCTCCCAGGGGGCCACAAACTATGGCTACACCTTC.

CDR3: CASSRTTLTNYGYTF. The CDR3 DNA sequence: TGTGCCAGCAGCAGGACAACACTGACTAACTATGGCTACACCTTC. This chain joins TRBV3-1 (or the pseudogene TRBV3-2) and TRBJ1-2, with D tentatively TRBD1 (5 bases). V lost 5 bases and J 0 bases, leaving 13 bases between the germline ends. The CDR3 is 15 amino acids. Germline lookup yields CDR1 LGHDT and CDR2 YNNKEL (reference sequence).

V usage is TRBV29-1 and J usage is TRBJ2-1, with 11 nucleotides matching TRBD1. The CDR3 loop spans 14 amino acids. Trimming at V came to 7 bases and at J to 7 bases, leaving 9 bases not matched to a gene. CDR1 is SQVTM, CDR2 ANQGSEA, per germline. This CDR3 reads CSERPGTGGNEQFF. CDR3 in DNA: TGCAGCGAGCGACCCGGGACAGGGGGTAATGAGCAGTTCTTC.

This clone came up a few times. The chain links TRBV9 to TRBJ1-5; perhaps TRBD1 as D (6 bases). CDR3 length: 12 amino acids. V was cut by 7 bases and J by 4 bases, with 9 bases left in between. CDR1 is SGDLS and CDR2 is YYNGEE in the germline V gene. Here the CDR3 reads CASGQGNQPQHF. In DNA, the CDR3 is TGTGCCAGCGGGCAGGGGAATCAGCCCCAGCATTTT.

This chain connects TRBV5-1 to TRBJ1-1, with D possibly TRBD1 on 6 matching bases. V was clipped by 0 bases and J by 2 bases, with 14 bases between them. This CDR3 has 16 amino acids. Germline CDR1 is SGHRS and CDR2 is YFSETQ. CDR3 DNA: TGCGCCAGCAGCTTGGTTCTTCAGGGGACCAACACTGAAGCTTTCTTT. Translated: CASSLVLQGTNTEAFF.

The rearrangement links TRBV10-3 to TRBJ1-5, with 9 bases that match TRBD1. The CDR3 loop spans 16 amino acids. Trimming cost V 0 bases and J 5 bases; bases outside gene matches: 5. Germline CDR1 ENHRY, CDR2 SYGVKD. Here the CDR3 reads CAISESRQGEDQPQHF. For the CDR3, the DNA is TGTGCCATCAGTGAGTCTCGACAGGGGGAAGATCAGCCCCAGCATTTT.

The V and J genes are TRBV25-1 and TRBJ1-3, with D perhaps matching TRBD1 (5 bases). From germline, CDR1 is MGHDK and CDR2 SYGVNS. The CDR3 consists of 14 residues. V lost 3 bases and J 3 bases, leaving 9 bases between the germline ends. The CDR3, as DNA: TGTGCCAGCAGTGAGGGGGGTGATGGAAACACCATATATTTT. It codes for CASSEGGDGNTIYF.

This clone was recorded a few times. V usage is TRBV5-4 and J usage is TRBJ2-1; 7 nucleotides agree with TRBD2. V trimming: 3 bases; J trimming: 8 bases; junction bases outside the gene matches: 17. Germline lookup yields CDR1 SGHNT and CDR2 YYREEE (reference sequence). CDR3 length: 17 residues. CDR3 bases: TGTGCCAGCAGCTGGGAGGGCGGGATGCCCCTGGGGGATGAGCAGTTCTTC. Its protein is CASSWEGGMPLGDEQFF.

The gene calls are TRBV27 and TRBJ2-1; the D gene is possibly TRBD2 (6 bases). In germline, CDR1 is MNHEY, CDR2 SMNVEV (reference sequence). V lost 3 bases and J 2 bases, leaving 11 bases between the germline ends. CDR3 length: 15 amino acids. This chain's CDR3 is CASSLRGPPYNEQFF. CDR3 DNA: TGTGCCAGCAGTTTGCGGGGCCCTCCCTACAATGAGCAGTTCTTC.

J is TRBJ2-3 and V is TRBV7-2; possibly TRBD1 for D (5 bases). Germline assignment: CDR1 SGHTA and CDR2 FQGNSA. This CDR3 is built from 14 residues. V lost 5 bases, J lost 2 bases, and 11 bases lay in between. The CDR3, as DNA: TGTGCCAGCAGCCTCGGACACCACACAGATACGCAGTATTTT. The encoded protein is CASSLGHHTDTQYF.

This clone was observed a few times. The rearrangement links TRBV7-4 to TRBJ2-5; possibly TRBD2 for D (6 bases). Trimming left V 1 base short and J 1 base short, with 13 bases between. Germline values: CDR1 SGHVT, CDR2 SQSDAQ. The CDR3 loop spans 16 amino acids. Here the CDR3 reads CASSLGCGGCQETQYF. CDR3 sequence (DNA): TGTGCCAGCAGCTTAGGTTGTGGGGGGTGCCAAGAGACCCAGTACTTC.

The chain has TRBV5-6 and TRBJ1-2, with D uncertain. Between the trimmed V and J ends, which lost 4 bases and 4 bases, there was a span of 11 bases. Germline V lookup: CDR1 SGHDT, CDR2 YYEEEE. The CDR3 covers 13 residues. The CDR3 loop reads CASSLKSGYGYTF. CDR3 DNA sequence: TGTGCCAGCAGCCTGAAGAGTGGCTATGGCTACACCTTC. Variable domain in full (rest from reference TRBV5-6 and TRBJ1-2): DAGVTQSPTHLIKTRGQQVTLRCSPKSGHDTVSWYQQALGQGPQFIFQYYEEEERQRGNFPDRFSGHQFPNYSSELNVNALLLGDSALYLCASSLKSGYGYTFGSGTRLTVV.

V is TRBV5-8 and J is TRBJ2-3, with 10 bases aligning to TRBD1. V shed 3 bases and J 4 bases; nucleotides not matched to a gene: 8. Germline assignment: CDR1 SGHTS and CDR2 YDEGEE. This CDR3 contains 16 residues. The CDR3 protein is CASSSWGQGFPDTQYF. The DNA of the CDR3 is TGTGCCAGCAGCTCCTGGGGACAGGGGTTTCCAGATACGCAGTATTTT.

The V and J genes are TRBV28 and TRBJ2-5; D is perhaps TRBD2 (5 bases). CDR3 length: 14 amino acids. Germline V lookup: CDR1 MDHEN, CDR2 SYDVKM. Trimming left V 6 bases short and J 5 bases short, with 16 bases between. The CDR3 bases are TGTGCCAGCAGCCCGCCTAGCCCGAGGGAGACCCAGTACTTC. The encoded protein is CASSPPSPRETQYF.

This clone was seen ten or more times. The gene calls are TRBV5-1 and TRBJ2-7; 10 bases line up with TRBD1. The junction had 8 bases not matched to a gene; V was cut back by 4 bases and J by 7 bases. This CDR3 spans 14 amino acids. CDR1 and CDR2 (germline): SGHRS, YFSETQ. CDR3 nucleotide sequence: TGCGCCAGCAGCCGGGACAGGGGATCTAAGGAGCAGTACTTC. Translating it yields CASSRDRGSKEQYF. Variable domain in full (rest from reference TRBV5-1 and TRBJ2-7): KAGVTQTPRYLIKTRGQQVTLSCSPISGHRSVSWYQQTPGQGLQFLFEYFSETQRNKGNFPGRFSGRQFSNSRSEMNVSTLELGDSALYLCASSRDRGSKEQYFGPGTRLTVT.

This chain joins TRBV21-1 and TRBJ1-5. TRBV21-1 is shown as a pseudogene. The CDR3 has 16 residues. The CDR3 nucleotides read TGTGCCAGCAGCGCGGGTGAGGTGTATAGCAATCAGCCCCAGCATTTT. It encodes CASSAGEVYSNQPQHF.

This chain joins TRBV5-1 and TRBJ1-2; D is unclear. Germline lookup yields CDR1 SGHRS and CDR2 YFSETQ. The CDR3 contains 13 residues. V was cut by 2 bases and J by 4 bases, with 9 bases left in between. CDR3 nucleotide sequence: TGCGCCAGCAGCTTCGGGTCTAGCTATGGCTACACCTTC. Translating it yields CASSFGSSYGYTF.

This clone was seen only once. This chain uses TRBV9 with TRBJ2-2; 14 bases agree with TRBD2. The CDR3 totals 18 residues. V lost 5 bases to trimming and J lost 3 bases; unmatched junction nucleotides: 9. Germline values: CDR1 SGDLS, CDR2 YYNGEE. CDR3 in amino acids: CASRQGLAGGGDTGELFF. The DNA for the CDR3 is TGTGCCAGCAGGCAAGGACTAGCGGGAGGAGGGGACACCGGGGAGCTGTTTTTT.

V usage is TRBV19 and J usage is TRBJ1-1, with 10 bases aligning to TRBD1. Germline CDR1 is LNHDA and CDR2 is SQIVND (reference sequence). CDR3 size: 16 residues. V lost 6 bases to trimming and J lost 5 bases; unmatched junction nucleotides: 12. CDR3: CASSPGTGEWWTEAFF. The CDR3 DNA sequence: TGTGCCAGTAGCCCGGGGACAGGGGAATGGTGGACTGAAGCTTTCTTT.

J is TRBJ2-5 and V is TRBV19, with TRBD1 as a possible D gene (6 bases). V was cut by 4 bases and J by 0 bases, with 18 bases left in between. CDR3 size: 17 residues. Germline-derived CDR1 and CDR2 are LNHDA and SQIVND (reference sequence). The CDR3 DNA is TGTGCCAGTAGTAGATCACCGGGACAACAGTACCAAGAGACCCAGTACTTC. Protein product: CASSRSPGQQYQETQYF.

This rearrangement joins TRBV5-1 to TRBJ2-1; 7 bases line up with TRBD1. Per the germline V gene, CDR1 is SGHRS and CDR2 is YFSETQ. The length of the CDR3 is 14 residues. J was trimmed by 6 bases and V by 4 bases; bases with no gene match: 7. This chain's CDR3 is CASSLPDRTNEQFF. CDR3 nucleotides: TGCGCCAGCAGCCTACCGGACAGGACCAATGAGCAGTTCTTC.

This clone has just one count. This chain links TRBV6-5 with TRBJ2-5; the D is unclear. The V gene's germline CDR1 is MNHEY and CDR2 SVGAGI. The CDR3 sequence is 10 residues long. V lost 7 bases to trimming and J lost 3 bases, with 3 bases between them. The CDR3 region is CASIKETQYF. In DNA, the CDR3 is TGTGCCAGCATAAAAGAGACCCAGTACTTC.

This rearrangement joins TRBV19 to TRBJ1-5; 11 bases match TRBD1. The CDR3 is 16 residues long. The germline CDR1 and CDR2 sequences are LNHDA and SQIVND (reference sequence). J gave up 4 bases and V 8 bases, and 10 bases lay outside the gene matches. The CDR3 bases are TGTGCCAGTGGAAGAGGGACAGGGGGTAGGAATCAGCCCCAGCATTTT. It codes for CASGRGTGGRNQPQHF.

The V gene is TRBV6-5, the J gene TRBJ2-1; 9 bases map to TRBD2. The germline gives CDR1 MNHEY, CDR2 SVGAGI. Trimming cost V 4 bases and J 5 bases; bases outside gene matches: 6. This CDR3 comprises 15 residues. Here the CDR3 DNA reads TGTGCCAGCAGTTCCCCGGGACTAGCCCACAATGAGCAGTTCTTC. This sequence encodes CASSSPGLAHNEQFF.

This rearrangement joins TRBV2 to TRBJ1-2, with a weak D call TRBD1 (5 bases). The CDR3 covers 12 residues. Trimming took 3 bases from V and 6 from J, leaving 8 bases between them. Per germline, CDR1 SNHLY and CDR2 FYNNEI. CDR3 amino acids: CASSDGAHGYTF. The CDR3 nucleotides are TGTGCCAGCAGTGATGGGGCCCATGGCTACACCTTC.

In this sample, this clone turned up a few times. The chain joins TRBV18 to TRBJ2-3; TRBD1 aligns across 9 bases. This CDR3 has 15 amino acids. Germline values: CDR1 KGHSH, CDR2 LQKENI. With 2 bases clipped from V and 6 bases from J, the junction kept 6 bases outside the gene matches. CDR3 DNA sequence: TGTGCCAGCTCACCATCCGGGACAGGGAGCGATACGCAGTATTTT. As protein: CASSPSGTGSDTQYF.

The chain uses TRBV9 and TRBJ2-3; 7 nucleotides line up with TRBD2. Per the germline V gene, CDR1 is SGDLS and CDR2 is YYNGEE. The CDR3 extends over 14 amino acids. J was trimmed by 3 bases and V by 3 bases; bases with no gene match: 4. The CDR3 nucleotides read TGTGCCAGCAGCGCAAGCGGGGAGACAGATACGCAGTATTTT. Protein product: CASSASGETDTQYF. Filled out from reference TRBV9 and TRBJ2-3, the complete variable domain reads DSGVTQTPKHLITATGQRVTLRCSPRSGDLSVYWYQQSLDQGLQFLIQYYNGEERAKGNILERFSAQQFPDLHSELNLSSLELGDSALYFCASSASGETDTQYFGPGTRLTVL.

V and J are TRBV5-4 and TRBJ2-1; tentatively, D is TRBD2 (6 bases). Trimming shortened V by 0 bases and J by 3 bases, and 10 bases separated the two germline ends. Germline V lookup: CDR1 SGHNT, CDR2 YYREEE (reference sequence). This CDR3 is built from 15 residues. CDR3 in DNA: TGTGCCAGCAGCTTGGACCGCGGGAACTACAATGAGCAGTTCTTC. Its protein is CASSLDRGNYNEQFF. Full variable domain (rest looked up from reference TRBV5-4 and TRBJ2-1): ETGVTQSPTHLIKTRGQQVTLRCSSQSGHNTVSWYQQALGQGPQFIFQYYREEENGRGNFPPRFSGLQFPNYSSELNVNALELDDSALYLCASSLDRGNYNEQFFGPGTRLTVL.

J is TRBJ2-1 and V is TRBV11-3, with 8 bases that match TRBD2. V lost 3 bases, J lost 4 bases, and 5 bases stayed unmatched. Germline lookup yields CDR1 SGHNT and CDR2 YENEEA. CDR3 length: 15 residues. The DNA for the CDR3 is TGTGCCAGCAGCTTCTCCGGGACTAGTTACAATGAGCAGTTCTTC. This translates into CASSFSGTSYNEQFF.

The V call is TRBV4-2, the J call TRBJ2-1, with TRBD2 matching over 8 bases. Germline V CDR1 and CDR2: LGHNA, YNFKEQ. The V segment lost 0 bases and the J segment 8 bases; nucleotides outside the gene matches: 9. This CDR3 is built from 16 residues. In DNA, the CDR3 is TGTGCCAGCAGCCAAGAGCCAGCGGGAGTAGTGGATGAGCAGTTCTTC. Amino acids: CASSQEPAGVVDEQFF.